This T cell receptor (beta chain) stems from a study of identical twins (dated by TCRdb to the mid-2010s). For context, the study as a whole: To test whether fetal clonotypes persist, this study deep-sequenced TCR alpha and beta repertoires from monozygotic twins, from unrelated adults of various ages, and from cord blood. To rule out contamination, the twin experiments were replicated at different times with different library preparation protocols.

General conclusions and limits of the study: Invariant T cells such as MAIT and iNKT could partly confound zero-insertion analyses, though diverse VJ usage argued against this for most clonotypes. Because the same donors could not be followed over many years, the conclusions relied on cross-sectional statistical analysis. The excess sharing between twins in beta out-of-frame sequences was weaker because fewer shared sequences reduced the signal-to-noise ratio. Compared with coincidental sharing between unrelated individuals, an excess of low generation-probability sequences was observed among out-of-frame TCR alpha sequences shared between twins. Fewer insertions were carried by abundant cord blood beta clonotypes; a weaker similar trend was observed in young adult naive repertoires, while no such trend was observed in memory repertoires. Recombination models systematically underestimated out-of-frame TCR alpha sharing in monozygotic twins but agreed with sharing between unrelated individuals.

Every donor in the study was a healthy Caucasian. The twin cohort consisted of three pairs of female monozygotic twins, all aged roughly 18 to 30 years. The RNA used for TCR libraries was isolated from peripheral blood mononuclear cells. Library prep was done by 5' RACE. The sample was run on an Illumina HiSeq 2000. A universal primer binding site was introduced by template switching, and a unique molecular identifier was present in the final cDNA, enabling accurate counting of TCR cDNA molecules. Specific primers in the conserved constant-segment region were used to synthesize first-strand cDNA for TCR alpha and beta chains. To control for contamination, each cDNA library was double barcoded with a SMART-Mk sample barcode plus Illumina barcodes. Two successive PCR steps introduced TruSeq adapter sequences along with Illumina sample barcodes. The Illumina HiSeq platform was used with custom primers to sequence TCR alpha and beta cDNA libraries. The authors processed their data as follows. Raw reads were processed with MiGEC to extract unique molecular identifiers, and MiXCR was used to determine CDR3 positions. For each individual, recombination models were inferred using an EM algorithm with the repgenHMM and IGoR tools. The analysis of shared clonotypes was done with the tcR package in R, with sharing normalized by the product of cloneset sizes. To study raw recombination without the effects of thymic and clonal selection, out-of-frame nonproductive sequences were analyzed. Starting from the raw public reads, TCRdb applied fastp trimming at Q25, assembled clones with MiXCR and retained in-frame beta chains. Duplicate CDR3 protein sequences are folded into a single record with the most common DNA and genes. What appears here as the V and J calls and clone size reflects TCRdb's work, not the paper's. This sample holds around 680,000 distinct CDR3 sequences; 8.5% to 9.5% were observed only once. The top ten constitute 0.98% of the sample.

Comments on this clonotype: Its antigen is currently not known. The germline gene is not matched at one end of the junction; a read error may be the cause.

These data were also filed under a second study, of yellow fever vaccine responses in identical twins. Drawing on the second study: The T cell response to vaccination in identical twins was reported by the authors to appear partly convergent and partly personalized. In the study, vaccine-responding T cell clones were precisely tracked in identical twins.

The clonotype was recovered from a woman aged 18 to 35 in good health. Sequenced: PBMCs.

The CDR3 protein is CASSSAGTSGRFSNVQFF. In nucleotide form, the sequence is TGTGCCAGTAGTTCAGCCGGGACTAGCGGGAGGTTCAGCAATGTGCAGTTCTTC. Recombination joined TRBV19 with TRBJ2-1; TRBD2 matches 15 bases in the middle. As encoded in the germline V gene (reference sequence), CDR1 is LNHDA while CDR2 is SQIVND. Taken from cysteine to phenylalanine, the CDR3 has 18 residues. This entry keeps only the CDR3 DNA: 54 bases, framed from base 1. Supplemented by the reference TRBV19 and TRBJ2-1 proteins around the CDR3, the complete variable domain is DGGITQSPKYLFRKEGQNVTLSCEQNLNHDAMYWYRQDPGQGLRLIYYSQIVNDFQKGDIAEGYSVSREKKESFPLTVTSAQKNPTAFYLCASSSAGTSGRFSNVQFFGPGTRLTVL.